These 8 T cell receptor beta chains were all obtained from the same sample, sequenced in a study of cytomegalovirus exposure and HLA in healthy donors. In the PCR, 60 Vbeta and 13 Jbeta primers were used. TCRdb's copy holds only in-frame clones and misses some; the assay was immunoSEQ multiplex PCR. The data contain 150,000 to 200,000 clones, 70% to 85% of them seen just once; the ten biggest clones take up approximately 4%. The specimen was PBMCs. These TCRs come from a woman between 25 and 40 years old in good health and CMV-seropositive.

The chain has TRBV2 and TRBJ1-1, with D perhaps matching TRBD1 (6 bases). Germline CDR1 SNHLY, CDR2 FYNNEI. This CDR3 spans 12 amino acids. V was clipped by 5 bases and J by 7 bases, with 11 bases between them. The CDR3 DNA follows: TGTGCCAGCAGTAGACAGGCCTATGAAGCTTTCTTT. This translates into CASSRQAYEAFF.

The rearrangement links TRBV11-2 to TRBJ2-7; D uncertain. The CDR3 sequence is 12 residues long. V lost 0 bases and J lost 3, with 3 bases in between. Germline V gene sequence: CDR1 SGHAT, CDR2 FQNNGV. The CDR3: CASSLDSYEQYF. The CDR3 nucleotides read TGTGCCAGCAGCTTAGACAGCTACGAGCAGTACTTC.

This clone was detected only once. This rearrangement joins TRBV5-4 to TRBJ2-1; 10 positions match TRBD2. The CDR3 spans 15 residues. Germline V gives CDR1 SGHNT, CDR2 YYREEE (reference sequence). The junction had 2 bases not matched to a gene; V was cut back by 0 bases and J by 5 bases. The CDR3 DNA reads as TGTGCCAGCAGCTTGGGAACTAGCGGGAACAATGAGCAGTTCTTC. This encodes CASSLGTSGNNEQFF.

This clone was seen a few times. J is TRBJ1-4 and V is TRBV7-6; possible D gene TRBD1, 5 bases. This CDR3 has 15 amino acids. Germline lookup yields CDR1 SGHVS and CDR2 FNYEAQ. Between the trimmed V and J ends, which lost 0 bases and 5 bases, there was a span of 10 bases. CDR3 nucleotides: TGTGCCAGCAGCTTAGCGGCGGCAGGGAATGAAAAACTGTTTTTT. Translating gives CASSLAAAGNEKLFF.

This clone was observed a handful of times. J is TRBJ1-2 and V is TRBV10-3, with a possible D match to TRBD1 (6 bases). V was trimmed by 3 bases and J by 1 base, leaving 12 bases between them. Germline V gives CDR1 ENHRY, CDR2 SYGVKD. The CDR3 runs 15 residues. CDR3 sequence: CAISDQDSRNYGYTF. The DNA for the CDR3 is TGTGCCATCAGTGACCAGGACAGCCGTAACTATGGCTACACCTTC.

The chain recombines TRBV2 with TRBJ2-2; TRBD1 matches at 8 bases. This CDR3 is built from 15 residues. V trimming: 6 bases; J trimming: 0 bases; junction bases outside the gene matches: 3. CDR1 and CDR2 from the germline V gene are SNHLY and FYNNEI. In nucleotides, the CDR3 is TGTGCCAGCAGCCGGACAGGGACGAACACCGGGGAGCTGTTTTTT. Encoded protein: CASSRTGTNTGELFF.

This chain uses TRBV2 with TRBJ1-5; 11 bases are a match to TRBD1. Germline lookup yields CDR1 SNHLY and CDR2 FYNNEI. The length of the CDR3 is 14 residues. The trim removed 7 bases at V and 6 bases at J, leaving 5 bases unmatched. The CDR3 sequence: CASNGQGAGQPQHF. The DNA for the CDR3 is TGTGCCAGCAACGGACAGGGGGCCGGTCAGCCCCAGCATTTT.

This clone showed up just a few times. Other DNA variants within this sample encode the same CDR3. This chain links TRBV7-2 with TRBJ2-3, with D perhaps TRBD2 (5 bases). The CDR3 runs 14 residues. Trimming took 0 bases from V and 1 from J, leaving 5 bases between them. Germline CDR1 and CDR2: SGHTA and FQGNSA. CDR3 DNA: TGTGCCAGCAGCTTAGCTAGCGGCACAGATACGCAGTATTTT. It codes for CASSLASGTDTQYF.